This entry features one T cell receptor beta chain sequence. The sample belongs to a study of blood T cell repertoires in COVID-19. In the study overall: T cells, B-cell-depleted T cells, or PBMCs supplied cDNA or gDNA.

TCRdb's table, derived via immunoSEQ multiplex PCR, lists solely in-frame clones and lacks some. The sample consists of some 70,000 clones, about four fifths of them appearing once. CDR1 is MDHEN, CDR2 SYDVKM, per germline. J was trimmed by 1 base and V by 11 bases; bases with no gene match: 12. The CDR3 consists of 15 residues. The receptor was isolated from a woman between 65 and 79 years old with acute or convalescent COVID-19. Sequenced: peripheral blood. This chain uses TRBV28 with TRBJ2-7; 9 bases match TRBD2. The CDR3 DNA reads as TGTGCCGGCGGCACCACTAGCGGGTTTTCCTACGAGCAGTACTTC. Translation: CAGGTTSGFSYEQYF.